A single sample gave rise to the 21 T cell receptor beta chains below, sequenced in a study of cytomegalovirus exposure and HLA in healthy donors. Generated by immunoSEQ multiplex PCR, the TCRdb table keeps only in-frame clones and is missing some. The table shows over 200,000 clones, with 83% occurring only once. The sequenced material came from PBMCs. These receptors were collected from a woman aged 18-29 years in good health and CMV-seronegative.

The rearrangement links TRBV6-1 to TRBJ2-3, with 10 bases matching TRBD1. The V segment lost 10 bases and the J segment 3 bases; nucleotides outside the gene matches: 4. The germline V gene encodes CDR1 MNHNS and CDR2 SASEGT. This CDR3 spans 13 amino acids. CDR3 DNA sequence: TGTGCCACCCGACAGGGGGCAACAGATACGCAGTATTTT. This codes for CATRQGATDTQYF.

This sequence joins TRBV27 and TRBJ2-3; D perhaps matches TRBD1 (6 bases). The V gene lost 6 bases and the J gene lost 2 bases, with 12 bases spanning the gap. CDR1 and CDR2 (germline): MNHEY, SMNVEV (reference sequence). The CDR3 runs to 14 residues. For the CDR3, the DNA is TGTGCCAGCAGGATTCAGGGGTACACAGATACGCAGTATTTT. Translating it yields CASRIQGYTDTQYF.

This chain joins TRBV27 and TRBJ2-7, with 10 bases fitting TRBD1. Unmatched junction bases numbered 5, after V lost 5 bases and J lost 4 bases. The germline V gene encodes CDR1 MNHEY and CDR2 SMNVEV (reference sequence). The CDR3 runs 14 residues. Here the CDR3 DNA reads TGTGCCAGCAGTCCGTGGACAGGGGGTTACGAGCAGTACTTC. It encodes CASSPWTGGYEQYF.

The chain has TRBV5-6 and TRBJ1-2, with D unresolved. The germline gives CDR1 SGHDT, CDR2 YYEEEE. V lost 0 bases, J lost 2 bases, and 11 bases lay in between. CDR3 length equals 15 residues. The chain's CDR3 is CASSLGLAGNYGYTF. In DNA, the CDR3 is TGTGCCAGCAGCTTGGGGTTGGCAGGAAACTATGGCTACACCTTC.

This chain links TRBV7-9 with TRBJ2-2; TRBD1 matches at 8 bases. Germline V CDR1 and CDR2: SEHNR, FQNEAQ (reference sequence). After removal of 4 bases from V and 3 bases from J, the junction contained 4 bases not matched to a gene. This CDR3 spans 15 amino acids. The CDR3 here is CASSSYRGDTGELFF. For the CDR3, the DNA is TGTGCCAGCAGCTCCTACAGGGGGGACACCGGGGAGCTGTTTTTT.

This sequence joins TRBV5-1 and TRBJ1-1, with 7 bases that match TRBD1. Germline V gives CDR1 SGHRS, CDR2 YFSETQ. V was pared by 4 bases and J by 7 bases, with 10 bases of the junction left unmatched. The CDR3 length is 14 residues. The CDR3: CASSPERGHIEAFF. The CDR3 DNA is TGCGCCAGCAGCCCGGAAAGGGGGCACATTGAAGCTTTCTTT.

This clone has just one count. This sequence joins TRBV9 and TRBJ1-4; no clear D gene. With 0 bases removed from V and 3 bases from J, the gap between germline ends came to 15 bases. The CDR3 loop spans 17 amino acids. Germline CDR1 is SGDLS and CDR2 is YYNGEE. This chain's CDR3 is CASSVDPVVRANEKLFF. The CDR3 nucleotides are TGTGCCAGCAGCGTAGATCCTGTGGTGCGGGCTAATGAAAAACTGTTTTTT.

The genes are TRBV6-1 and TRBJ2-3, with TRBD2 as a possible D gene (6 bases). Germline assignment: CDR1 MNHNS and CDR2 SASEGT. V lost 4 bases to trimming and J lost 2 bases, with 16 bases between them. CDR3 size: 16 residues. The CDR3 coding sequence is TGTGCCAGCAGTGGTTCTAGGGACTTCCACACAGATACGCAGTATTTT. Protein: CASSGSRDFHTDTQYF.

The chain is built from TRBV6-1 and TRBJ1-2; 11 positions match TRBD1. This CDR3 spans 14 amino acids. The V and J ends lost 7 bases and 8 bases, in that order; junction bases with no gene match: 9. In germline, CDR1 is MNHNS, CDR2 SASEGT. This chain's CDR3 is CASTRTGGFYGYTF. The DNA of the CDR3 is TGTGCCAGCACCCGGACAGGGGGCTTTTACGGCTACACCTTC.

The chain is built from TRBV9 and TRBJ1-4, with 7 nucleotides matching TRBD1. Germline V gene lookup returns CDR1 SGDLS and CDR2 YYNGEE. The CDR3 loop spans 15 amino acids. V dropped 4 bases and J dropped 3; count of bases not matched to a gene: 6. The CDR3 here is CASSTRQGPNEKLFF. The CDR3 nucleotides are TGTGCCAGCAGCACACGACAGGGCCCTAATGAAAAACTGTTTTTT.

V gene TRBV5-1 combines with J gene TRBJ2-3, with D unclear. V was clipped by 2 bases and J by 4 bases, with 11 bases between them. CDR1 is SGHRS and CDR2 is YFSETQ in the germline V gene. The CDR3 has 14 amino acids. The CDR3 loop reads CASSFDRPSDTQYF. In nucleotides, the CDR3 is TGCGCCAGCAGCTTCGATCGACCCTCAGATACGCAGTATTTT.

The rearrangement joins TRBV27 to TRBJ1-1, with D hard to call. The V and J ends lost 2 bases and 4 bases respectively, with 8 bases between them. This CDR3 contains 13 residues. Per the germline V gene, CDR1 is MNHEY and CDR2 is SMNVEV (reference sequence). DNA for the CDR3: TGTGCCAGCAGTTTAGAGCGGGGCACTGAAGCTTTCTTT. Protein sequence: CASSLERGTEAFF.

The chain uses TRBV30 and TRBJ2-7; D is uncertain. The CDR3 length is 12 residues. Germline V gene data show CDR1 as GTSNPN and CDR2 as SVGIG (reference sequence). The V end lost 4 bases, the J end lost 2 bases, and 9 bases lay between the germline ends. The CDR3, as DNA: TGTGCCTGGACAGGTCGAGCCTACGAGCAGTACTTC. It encodes CAWTGRAYEQYF. Full variable domain (rest looked up from reference TRBV30 and TRBJ2-7): SQTIHQWPATLVQPVGSPLSLECTVEGTSNPNLYWYRQAAGRGLQLLFYSVGIGQISSEVPQNLSASRPQDRQFILSSKKLLLSDSGFYLCAWTGRAYEQYFGPGTRLTVT.

This chain links TRBV11-2 with TRBJ2-7; no reliable D call. Germline CDR1 and CDR2: SGHAT and FQNNGV. This CDR3 is built from 15 residues. V was pared by 0 bases and J by 0 bases, with 9 bases between. This CDR3 reads CASSLDLGNSYEQYF. CDR3 sequence (DNA): TGTGCCAGCAGCTTAGACCTTGGCAACTCCTACGAGCAGTACTTC. The full variable domain, its missing parts supplied by reference TRBV11-2 and TRBJ2-7, is EAGVAQSPRYKIIEKRQSVAFWCNPISGHATLYWYQQILGQGPKLLIQFQNNGVVDDSQLPKDRFSAERLKGVDSTLKIQPAKLEDSAVYLCASSLDLGNSYEQYFGPGTRLTVT.

The J gene is TRBJ1-2, the V gene TRBV2; 7 positions agree with TRBD1. Germline assignment: CDR1 SNHLY and CDR2 FYNNEI. The CDR3 length is 15 residues. V was pared by 1 base and J by 5 bases, with 7 bases of the junction left unmatched. CDR3 nucleotide sequence: TGTGCCAGCAGTGAAGAGGTCGGGACAGATTATGGCTACACCTTC. This encodes CASSEEVGTDYGYTF.

The CDR3 spells CASSQGLGQDPYNEQFF. Here the CDR3 DNA reads TGCGCCAGCAGCCAAGGTCTAGGGCAGGATCCCTACAATGAGCAGTTCTTC. The gene calls are TRBV4-1 and TRBJ2-1; no reliable D call. CDR3 length: 17 residues. Germline V lookup: CDR1 MGHRA, CDR2 YSYEKL. V was shortened by 1 base and J by 2 bases, with 15 bases between the two germline ends.

Only a few counts were recorded for this clone. The chain is built from TRBV7-7 and TRBJ2-7, with D perhaps being TRBD1 or TRBD2 (6 bases each). The CDR3 contains 13 residues. V was shortened by 2 bases and J by 9 bases, with 14 bases between the two germline ends. Per germline, CDR1 SSHAT and CDR2 FNYEAQ (reference sequence). The CDR3 loop is CASSLRGALRQYF. CDR3 DNA: TGTGCCAGCAGCTTAAGGGGGGCGTTGCGGCAGTACTTC.

This clone was found once. V usage is TRBV9 and J usage is TRBJ1-5, with D unresolved. Trimming took 1 base from V and 3 from J, leaving 11 bases between them. CDR3 size: 15 residues. Germline CDR1 SGDLS, CDR2 YYNGEE. The CDR3 DNA reads TGTGCCAGCAGCGTATCAGGCACCCTCAATCAGCCCCAGCATTTT. The encoded protein is CASSVSGTLNQPQHF.

V and J are TRBV10-2 and TRBJ1-1, with no clear D. In germline, CDR1 is WSHSY, CDR2 SAAADI. The length of the CDR3 is 13 residues. V was cut by 2 bases and J by 3 bases, with 7 bases left in between. The CDR3: CASSELQYTEAFF. The CDR3 DNA sequence: TGCGCCAGCAGTGAGCTCCAATACACTGAAGCTTTCTTT.

The genes are TRBV5-1 and TRBJ1-1; no clear D. Germline CDR1 SGHRS, CDR2 YFSETQ. Trimming left V 2 bases short and J 1 base short, with 6 bases between. The CDR3 is 13 residues long. The CDR3 is CASSFHQNTEAFF. CDR3 nucleotide sequence: TGCGCCAGCAGCTTCCACCAGAACACTGAAGCTTTCTTT.

The rearrangement uses TRBV27 and TRBJ2-1; D gene uncertain. The germline CDR1 and CDR2 sequences are MNHEY and SMNVEV (reference sequence). The CDR3 consists of 14 residues. V lost 5 bases, J lost 0 bases, and 8 bases lay in between. The CDR3 is CASSTPSSYNEQFF. CDR3 coding DNA: TGTGCCAGCAGTACCCCCTCCTCCTACAATGAGCAGTTCTTC.